These 25 T cell receptor beta chains were sequenced from one sample in a study of OX40 agonist ivuxolimab in advanced cancers. Library preparation was by the immunoSEQ multiplex PCR assay. TCRdb carries this immuneACCESS record with in-frame sequences only. Its versions omit some clonotypes, under half of them owing to an unresolved V gene in the studies checked, with the rest unexplained. For this sample there are around 20,000 clones; 84% appear just once. Jointly, the top ten make up around 40% of the sample. The sequences come from CD4+ or CD8+ T cells sorted from blood, collected in a trial of the OX40 agonist ivuxolimab. Every receptor here comes from an adult with an advanced solid tumor such as melanoma, head and neck, liver or kidney cancer.

The CDR3 reads CASERRDTDYEQYF. CDR3 DNA: TGTGCCAGCGAGAGACGGGACACTGATTACGAGCAGTACTTC. V and J are TRBV28 and TRBJ2-5; D perhaps matches TRBD1 (6 bases). The assigned J gene may be wrong: the sequence end matches TRBJ2-7 better. This CDR3 spans 14 amino acids. Per germline, CDR1 MDHEN and CDR2 SYDVKM.

This CDR3 is CASSLWATSTDTQYF. The CDR3 DNA sequence: TGTGCCAGCAGCTTATGGGCAACTAGCACAGATACGCAGTATTTT. J is TRBJ2-3 and V is TRBV7-3; D unclear. Germline values: CDR1 SGHTA, CDR2 FQGTGA. This CDR3 contains 15 residues. The ends were cut back, 2 bases at V and 0 bases at J, with 9 bases in the middle. The complete variable domain, with remaining parts taken from reference TRBV7-3 and TRBJ2-3, reads GAGVSQTPSNKVTEKGKYVELRCDPISGHTALYWYRQSLGQGPEFLIYFQGTGAADDSGLPNDRFFAVRPEGSVSTLKIQRTERGDSAVYLCASSLWATSTDTQYFGPGTRLTVL.

This clone is medium-sized. The chain combines TRBV6-1 with TRBJ2-1; TRBD2 agrees at 9 bases. V gave up 2 bases and J gave up 7 bases; unmatched junction bases: 6. From germline, CDR1 is MNHNS and CDR2 SASEGT. The CDR3 runs 15 residues. CDR3 loop: CASSEFIGLANEQFF. The CDR3, as DNA: TGTGCCAGCAGTGAATTTATAGGACTAGCGAATGAGCAGTTCTTC.

The chain is built from TRBV27 and TRBJ1-4; D gene ambiguous. The ends were cut back, 2 bases at V and 5 bases at J, with 6 bases in the middle. The CDR3 covers 13 residues. Germline-derived CDR1 and CDR2 are MNHEY and SMNVEV (reference sequence). The CDR3 nucleotides are TGTGCCAGCAGTTTAACCTGGAATGAAAAACTGTTTTTT. This codes for CASSLTWNEKLFF.

The J gene is TRBJ1-2, the V gene TRBV27; D might be TRBD1 (6 bases). The CDR3 is 14 amino acids. The germline V and J ends were trimmed by 4 bases and 4 bases, with 13 bases remaining between them. CDR1 MNHEY and CDR2 SMNVEV come from the germline V gene (reference sequence). CDR3 nucleotide sequence: TGTGCCAGCAGTTGGGCGGGGGGCAGCTATGGCTACACCTTC. Protein sequence: CASSWAGGSYGYTF.

The rearrangement links TRBV4-2 to TRBJ2-2; unclear D gene. The CDR3 consists of 18 residues. Germline assignment: CDR1 LGHNA and CDR2 YNFKEQ. The germline V and J ends were trimmed by 0 bases and 0 bases, with 14 bases remaining between them. In DNA, the CDR3 is TGTGCCAGCAGCCAAGATTGGTCAGGCCTACCGAACACCGGGGAGCTGTTTTTT. Translation gives CASSQDWSGLPNTGELFF.

The chain employs TRBV6-1 and TRBJ2-3; D is possibly TRBD1 (6 bases). V was trimmed by 8 bases and J by 0 bases, leaving 15 bases between them. Germline-derived CDR1 and CDR2 are MNHNS and SASEGT. The CDR3 runs to 15 residues. CDR3 sequence: CASADRTLSTDTQYF. The CDR3 nucleotides are TGTGCCAGCGCTGACAGGACCCTTAGCACAGATACGCAGTATTTT.

This clone has only a few counts. The V call is TRBV4-3, the J call TRBJ1-5; 8 bases are shared with TRBD1. V trimming: 3 bases; J trimming: 2 bases; junction bases outside the gene matches: 0. The germline V gene has CDR1 LGHNA and CDR2 YSLEER. This CDR3 has 14 residues. The CDR3 sequence is CASSQDRGNQPQHF. CDR3 DNA sequence: TGCGCCAGCAGCCAGGACAGGGGCAATCAGCCCCAGCATTTT.

The genes are TRBV19 and TRBJ1-5; the match to TRBD1 covers 7 bases. Germline V lookup: CDR1 LNHDA, CDR2 SQIVND (reference sequence). This CDR3 is built from 14 residues. Trimming cost V 4 bases and J 5 bases; bases outside gene matches: 5. The CDR3 DNA follows: TGTGCCAGTAGTAGGAGGGGGCAGGATCAGCCCCAGCATTTT. It codes for CASSRRGQDQPQHF.

The chain combines TRBV29-1 with TRBJ1-1; 9 bases line up with TRBD1. This CDR3 region has 14 residues. The trim removed 0 bases at V and 6 bases at J, leaving 5 bases unmatched. Germline loops: CDR1 SQVTM, CDR2 ANQGSEA. In nucleotides, the CDR3 is TGCAGCGTTGAAGATAGGGGACAGGGCGCTGAAGCTTTCTTT. This translates into CSVEDRGQGAEAFF.

The rearrangement joins TRBV7-2 to TRBJ2-2, with D perhaps being TRBD1 or TRBD2 (7 bases each). V dropped 5 bases and J dropped 6 bases, with 22 bases sitting between them. Germline CDR1 SGHTA, CDR2 FQGNSA. The CDR3 has 17 residues. The CDR3, as DNA: TGTGCCAGCAGCCAACGACAGGGAGGGACAGAGTCCGGGGAGCTGTTTTTT. Amino acids: CASSQRQGGTESGELFF.

The V gene is TRBV27, the J gene TRBJ2-3; TRBD1 might be the D (6 bases). Germline CDR1 MNHEY, CDR2 SMNVEV (reference sequence). The CDR3 contains 14 residues. Trimming removed 3 bases from V and 0 bases from J, with 7 bases in between. The DNA for the CDR3 is TGTGCCAGCAGTTTTCAGGGGAGCACAGATACGCAGTATTTT. Residues: CASSFQGSTDTQYF.

The rearrangement joins TRBV28 to TRBJ2-7; 7 nucleotides align to TRBD1. J gave up 0 bases and V 2 bases, and 10 bases lay outside the gene matches. The germline V gene encodes CDR1 MDHEN and CDR2 SYDVKM. The CDR3 has 17 amino acids. CDR3 DNA sequence: TGTGCCAGCAGTTTACTGCGACAGGGTGGAAGCTCCTACGAGCAGTACTTC. Translating gives CASSLLRQGGSSYEQYF.

This chain connects TRBV13 to TRBJ2-5, with D unresolved. The CDR3 contains 15 residues. Looked up from germline, CDR1 is PRHDT and CDR2 is FYEKMQ (reference sequence). With 3 bases removed from V and 4 bases from J, the gap between germline ends came to 15 bases. CDR3 amino acids: CASSFMGNFRETQYF. The CDR3 DNA sequence: TGTGCCAGCAGCTTTATGGGGAATTTTAGAGAGACCCAGTACTTC.

V is TRBV4-1 and J is TRBJ2-7; the match to TRBD1 covers 8 bases. Per germline, CDR1 MGHRA and CDR2 YSYEKL. J was trimmed by 2 bases and V by 1 base; bases with no gene match: 7. The CDR3 runs 16 residues. The CDR3 is CASSQVGGTGTYEQYF. The CDR3 DNA sequence: TGCGCCAGCAGCCAAGTCGGCGGGACAGGTACCTACGAGCAGTACTTC.

The chain employs TRBV10-3 and TRBJ2-7; D is unclear. The CDR3 length is 11 residues. The V end was cut by 5 bases, the J end by 3 bases, with 5 bases between. Germline V lookup: CDR1 ENHRY, CDR2 SYGVKD. The CDR3 DNA follows: TGTGCCATCAGTCCAGGCTACGAGCAGTACTTC. Its translation is CAISPGYEQYF.

As regards this clone: A read error may produce the germline difference seen at one junction end. V is TRBV5-4 and J is TRBJ1-3; TRBD1 agrees at 7 bases. The CDR3 contains 14 residues. Germline V gives CDR1 SGHNT, CDR2 YYREEE (reference sequence). The CDR3 is CASSQTRGRNTIYF. The DNA for the CDR3 is TGCGCCAGCAGCCAAACGAGGGGGCGAAACACCATATATTTT.

The gene calls are TRBV7-6 and TRBJ2-3; D is undetermined. Germline CDR1 and CDR2: SGHVS and FNYEAQ. CDR3 size: 14 residues. Trimming pared 6 bases from V and 4 bases from J, leaving 14 bases between. In DNA form, the CDR3 reads TGTGCCAGCAGTTCCGGGCTCGGGCCAGATACGCAGTATTTT. It is translated as CASSSGLGPDTQYF.

The chain combines TRBV30 with TRBJ2-1; D call uncertain. Germline V gene lookup returns CDR1 GTSNPN and CDR2 SVGIG (reference sequence). V lost 3 bases to trimming and J lost 10 bases, with 7 bases between them. The CDR3 loop spans 10 amino acids. The CDR3 DNA follows: TGTGCCTGGAGCACCGGCGAGCAGTTCTTC. It is translated as CAWSTGEQFF.

The chain has TRBV19 and TRBJ2-1, with 10 bases fitting TRBD2. The V and J ends lost 8 bases and 3 bases, in that order; junction bases with no gene match: 4. Germline CDR1 and CDR2: LNHDA and SQIVND (reference sequence). The CDR3 has 14 residues. The CDR3 DNA sequence: TGTGCCAGTGGAGCGGGGGGGATCTACAATGAGCAGTTCTTC. It translates to CASGAGGIYNEQFF.

The genes are TRBV6-5 and TRBJ1-1, with D uncertain. Germline CDR1 reads MNHEY; CDR2 reads SVGAGI. V was pared by 2 bases and J by 5 bases, with 12 bases between. CDR3 size: 14 residues. As DNA, the CDR3 is TGTGCCAGCAGTTACAGTCGATTAGGGACTGAAGCTTTCTTT. Encoded protein: CASSYSRLGTEAFF.

V usage is TRBV27 and J usage is TRBJ1-6; tentative D call: TRBD1 (5 bases). The CDR3 extends over 16 amino acids. The V and J ends lost 2 bases and 7 bases respectively, with 15 bases between them. Germline V gene sequence: CDR1 MNHEY, CDR2 SMNVEV (reference sequence). The CDR3, as DNA: TGTGCCAGCAGTTTAATAGGGGCCACGGGGAATTCACCCCTCCACTTT. It specifies CASSLIGATGNSPLHF.

The CDR3 nucleotides are TGTGCCAGCAGTGAAATTTCCGGCGGCTACGAGCAGTACTTC. Its protein is CASSEISGGYEQYF. The V gene is TRBV6-1, the J gene TRBJ2-7; D gene unclear. Trimming stripped 2 bases from V and 3 bases from J, with 11 bases between. This CDR3 has 14 amino acids. Germline CDR1 reads MNHNS; CDR2 reads SASEGT.

The CDR3 here is CASSPFSLGFYNEQFF. In DNA, the CDR3 is TGTGCCAGCAGCCCTTTCTCTTTGGGCTTCTACAATGAGCAGTTCTTC. The chain employs TRBV7-3 and TRBJ2-1; D is unresolved. Germline CDR1 SGHTA, CDR2 FQGTGA. V was cut by 5 bases and J by 3 bases, with 17 bases left in between. The CDR3 length is 16 residues. The full variable domain, completed using reference TRBV7-3 and TRBJ2-1, is GAGVSQTPSNKVTEKGKYVELRCDPISGHTALYWYRQSLGQGPEFLIYFQGTGAADDSGLPNDRFFAVRPEGSVSTLKIQRTERGDSAVYLCASSPFSLGFYNEQFFGPGTRLTVL.

This CDR3 reads CSAGTGAYEQYF. CDR3 sequence (DNA): TGCAGCGCCGGGACAGGGGCCTACGAGCAGTACTTC. The chain is built from TRBV29-1 and TRBJ2-7, with TRBD1 matching over 10 bases. Germline loops: CDR1 SQVTM, CDR2 ANQGSEA. V lost 7 bases, J lost 2 bases, and 2 bases stayed unmatched. The CDR3 extends over 12 amino acids.